These 27 T cell receptor beta chains came from one sample sequenced in a study of T-cell reconstitution after alpha-beta-depleted transplantation in children. Preparing the TCRbeta library involved the use of unique molecular identifiers. Via MiXCR, TCRdb re-called the PCR reads, giving one row per CDR3 protein. Here the sample spans more than 60,000 distinct CDR3 sequences, approximately 7.4% being singletons. The specimen comprised PBMCs from the stem cell graft donor, sampled from the stem cell graft. The source of these receptors is a human donor who donated a stem cell graft to a child with acute lymphoblastic leukemia.

J is TRBJ2-1 and V is TRBV9; TRBD2 matches 7 bases. This CDR3 has 16 amino acids. J was trimmed by 0 bases and V by 3 bases; bases with no gene match: 6. Looked up from germline, CDR1 is SGDLS and CDR2 is YYNGEE. CDR3 region: CASSAASGSSYNEQFF. As DNA, the CDR3 is TGTGCCAGCAGCGCAGCTAGCGGCAGCTCCTACAATGAGCAGTTCTTC.

This clonotype was seen more than once but under ten times. The genes are TRBV7-2 and TRBJ2-7; a weak D match, TRBD2 (5 bases). The V gene's germline CDR1 is SGHTA and CDR2 FQGNSA. V was trimmed by 3 bases and J by 3 bases, leaving 12 bases between them. This CDR3 comprises 14 residues. The chain's CDR3 is CASSFHGKYYEQYF. Written as DNA, the CDR3 is TGTGCCAGCAGCTTTCACGGGAAATACTACGAGCAGTACTTC.

The chain uses TRBV12-3 or TRBV12-4 and TRBJ1-6, with no clear D. This CDR3 region has 12 residues. V was trimmed by 2 bases and J by 15 bases, leaving 11 bases between them. The CDR3 bases are TGTGCCAGCAGTTTAATACGGGGTGTCCTCCACTTT. Translation: CASSLIRGVLHF.

This clonotype has more than one count but fewer than ten. This chain links TRBV7-9 with TRBJ1-1; D may be TRBD1 (6 bases). In germline, CDR1 is SEHNR, CDR2 FQNEAQ (reference sequence). This CDR3 has 16 amino acids. Between the trimmed V and J ends, which lost 1 base and 1 base, there was a span of 13 bases. DNA of the CDR3: TGTGCCAGCAGCTTAGGCCCCAGGGGCGCGAACACTGAAGCTTTCTTT. Its translation: CASSLGPRGANTEAFF.

The chain links TRBV4-1 to TRBJ2-5, with 7 bases that match TRBD2. Germline values: CDR1 MGHRA, CDR2 YSYEKL. The CDR3 runs to 13 residues. J was trimmed by 5 bases and V by 5 bases; bases with no gene match: 5. The chain's CDR3 is CASSAGDWETQYF. The CDR3 DNA reads as TGCGCCAGCAGCGCGGGGGACTGGGAGACCCAGTACTTC.

This clonotype appeared many times. The gene calls are TRBV11-2 and TRBJ1-2, with D hard to call. CDR1 SGHAT and CDR2 FQNNGV come from the germline V gene. V was trimmed by 4 bases and J by 8 bases, leaving 11 bases between them. This CDR3 contains 12 residues. The CDR3 sequence: CASSSEVYGYTF. CDR3 sequence (DNA): TGTGCCAGCAGCTCGGAGGTATACGGCTACACCTTC.

This clonotype is medium-sized. The chain joins TRBV7-8 to TRBJ2-7; tentatively, D is TRBD1 (5 bases). The CDR3 consists of 14 residues. V lost 0 bases to trimming and J lost 7 bases, with 13 bases between them. Germline V CDR1 and CDR2: SGHVS, FQNEAQ. CDR3 region: CASSLAGAPREQYF. In DNA, the CDR3 is TGTGCCAGCAGCTTAGCAGGGGCGCCGCGGGAGCAGTACTTC.

Of note for this clonotype: This may come from a read error, since a much larger clone is one base off. The chain links TRBV5-4 to TRBJ1-4; tentatively, D is TRBD1 (6 bases). V was pared by 4 bases and J by 8 bases, with 15 bases between. Per germline, CDR1 SGHNT and CDR2 YYREEE (reference sequence). The CDR3 totals 14 residues. The CDR3 spells CASSAGQRREKLFF. In DNA, the CDR3 is TGTGCCAGCAGCGCTGGACAGCGAAGAGAAAAACTGTTTTTT.

This clonotype has a count of ten or more. The gene calls are TRBV5-1 and TRBJ2-7, with TRBD1 matching over 11 bases. The CDR3 has 14 amino acids. Germline V gives CDR1 SGHRS, CDR2 YFSETQ. Trimming at V came to 2 bases and at J to 6 bases, leaving 4 bases not matched to a gene. Here the CDR3 reads CASSFGQGAGEQYF. The CDR3 DNA is TGCGCCAGCAGCTTCGGACAGGGGGCTGGCGAGCAGTACTTC.

This clonotype was recorded many times. J is TRBJ2-1 and V is TRBV11-2; perhaps TRBD2 as D (6 bases). Germline assignment: CDR1 SGHAT and CDR2 FQNNGV. V lost 2 bases and J lost 12, with 17 bases in between. This CDR3 comprises 14 residues. The CDR3 sequence: CASSLRTTSEGQFF. The CDR3 DNA sequence: TGTGCCAGCAGCTTAAGGACTACCTCGGAAGGGCAGTTCTTC. The entire variable domain, with the rest obtained from reference TRBV11-2 and TRBJ2-1, is as follows: EAGVAQSPRYKIIEKRQSVAFWCNPISGHATLYWYQQILGQGPKLLIQFQNNGVVDDSQLPKDRFSAERLKGVDSTLKIQPAKLEDSAVYLCASSLRTTSEGQFFGPGTRLTVL.

This clonotype showed up many times. The J gene is TRBJ2-5, the V gene TRBV20-1, with no clear D. V was cut by 5 bases and J by 4 bases, with 14 bases left in between. Germline values: CDR1 DFQATT, CDR2 SNEGSKA (reference sequence). This CDR3 spans 13 amino acids. CDR3 amino acids: CSAFRYSIETQYF. The CDR3 coding sequence is TGCAGTGCTTTCCGGTACAGCATAGAGACCCAGTACTTC.

The CDR3 region is CASSLGASSMQYF. The CDR3 bases are TGTGCCAGCAGTTTAGGGGCTAGCAGCATGCAGTATTTT. This rearrangement joins TRBV12-3 or TRBV12-4 to TRBJ2-3; D is possibly TRBD2 (5 bases). This CDR3 spans 13 amino acids. The V end was cut by 1 base, the J end by 11 bases, with 13 bases between.

This clonotype occurred many times. The V and J genes are TRBV5-1 and TRBJ2-5; the match to TRBD2 covers 10 bases. Trimming at V came to 1 base and at J to 5 bases, leaving 8 bases not matched to a gene. The CDR3 runs 16 residues. Germline loops: CDR1 SGHRS, CDR2 YFSETQ. CDR3 coding DNA: TGCGCCAGCAGCTTGAGCGGGAGGGACCCCGGGGAGACCCAGTACTTC. Translating it yields CASSLSGRDPGETQYF.

The chain's CDR3 is CASSLVFREAFF. In DNA form, the CDR3 reads TGTGCCAGCAGCTTAGTGTTTAGGGAAGCTTTCTTT. The V gene is TRBV7-8, the J gene TRBJ1-1, with D hard to call. The CDR3 length is 12 residues. V was pared by 1 base and J by 8 bases, with 8 bases between. The V gene's germline CDR1 is SGHVS and CDR2 FQNEAQ. Variable domain in full (rest from reference TRBV7-8 and TRBJ1-1): GAGVSQSPRYKVAKRGQDVALRCDPISGHVSLFWYQQALGQGPEFLTYFQNEAQLDKSGLPSDRFFAERPEGSVSTLKIQRTQQEDSAVYLCASSLVFREAFFGQGTRLTVV.

This clonotype was observed many times. V usage is TRBV12-3 or TRBV12-4 and J usage is TRBJ2-5; D gene uncertain. V was shortened by 0 bases and J by 5 bases, with 13 bases between the two germline ends. CDR3 length: 15 residues. For the CDR3, the DNA is TGTGCCAGCAGTTTAGCACCCCAACCGCCGGAGACCCAGTACTTC. Translated, it gives CASSLAPQPPETQYF.

This clonotype has at least ten counts. The V gene is TRBV10-3, the J gene TRBJ2-3, with 7 bases that match TRBD1. Germline assignment: CDR1 ENHRY and CDR2 SYGVKD. With V trimmed by 4 bases and J by 4 bases, 5 bases remained unmatched. The CDR3 length is 14 residues. The CDR3 DNA reads TGTGCCATCAGTGTAACAGGGGTCCCAGATACGCAGTATTTT. The encoded protein is CAISVTGVPDTQYF.

This clonotype was detected ten times or more. This chain connects TRBV5-1 to TRBJ2-2, with D perhaps assigned TRBD1 or TRBD2 (5 bases each). Germline lookup yields CDR1 SGHRS and CDR2 YFSETQ. Trimming took off 6 bases at V and 0 bases at J, with 12 bases between the two ends. The CDR3 sequence is 15 residues long. The CDR3 protein is CASTPGRTNTGELFF. CDR3 coding DNA: TGCGCCAGCACTCCGGGACGTACGAACACCGGGGAGCTGTTTTTT.

This clonotype came up many times. V gene TRBV12-3 or TRBV12-4 combines with J gene TRBJ2-3; D possibly corresponds to TRBD1 (6 bases). The CDR3 extends over 16 amino acids. The V end lost 4 bases, the J end lost 2 bases, and 16 bases lay between the germline ends. CDR3 in amino acids: CASSSAGVWATDTQYF. Written as DNA, the CDR3 is TGTGCCAGCAGTTCCGCAGGGGTTTGGGCCACAGATACGCAGTATTTT.

The rearrangement uses TRBV7-2 and TRBJ2-1; D ambiguous. The CDR3 spans 14 residues. CDR1 is SGHTA, CDR2 FQGNSA, per germline. Trimming took 5 bases from V and 4 from J, leaving 12 bases between them. CDR3 loop: CASSPNGNYNEQFF. The CDR3 DNA reads TGTGCCAGCAGCCCCAACGGAAATTACAATGAGCAGTTCTTC.

The chain carries TRBV6-1 and TRBJ1-4; TRBD1 agrees at 9 bases. The CDR3 has 13 residues. V gave up 8 bases and J gave up 8 bases; unmatched junction bases: 6. CDR1 MNHNS and CDR2 SASEGT come from the germline V gene. The CDR3 region is CASRRTGEEKLFF. The DNA for the CDR3 is TGTGCCAGCCGCCGGACAGGGGAAGAAAAACTGTTTTTT.

This clonotype was counted many times. V and J are TRBV4-2 and TRBJ1-1; unclear D gene. Trimming took 7 bases from V and 8 from J, leaving 11 bases between them. The germline gives CDR1 LGHNA, CDR2 YNFKEQ. This CDR3 spans 11 amino acids. This CDR3 is CASKKGREAFF. In DNA, the CDR3 is TGTGCCAGCAAAAAAGGGAGGGAAGCTTTCTTT.

This clonotype was counted many times. V is TRBV10-3 and J is TRBJ1-5; the D is unclear. Germline values: CDR1 ENHRY, CDR2 SYGVKD. CDR3 size: 15 residues. The ends were cut back, 0 bases at V and 4 bases at J, with 10 bases in the middle. Here the CDR3 reads CAISESTIPNQPQHF. The DNA of the CDR3 is TGTGCCATCAGTGAGTCGACAATCCCTAATCAGCCCCAGCATTTT.

The CDR3 DNA reads TGTGCCAGCAGTGAAGTCACTAGCGGGGCCTACGAGCAGTACTTC. Its translation: CASSEVTSGAYEQYF. V usage is TRBV6-1 and J usage is TRBJ2-7; TRBD2 matches at 10 bases. The CDR3 is 15 residues long. Germline trimming cut 1 base from V and 2 bases from J; bases unmatched to any gene: 2. In germline, CDR1 is MNHNS, CDR2 SASEGT.

J is TRBJ2-1 and V is TRBV7-6, with D maybe TRBD2 (7 bases). This CDR3 has 17 residues. Trimming removed 5 bases at V and 3 bases at J, with 20 bases between. Germline CDR1 SGHVS, CDR2 FNYEAQ. The DNA of the CDR3 is TGTGCCAGCAGCCGACCCCTTGGAGGGGGGGGCTACAATGAGCAGTTCTTC. As protein: CASSRPLGGGGYNEQFF.

This clonotype was found many times. V gene TRBV14 combines with J gene TRBJ2-7; D is unresolved. The CDR3 has 13 amino acids. CDR1 and CDR2 from the germline V gene are SGHDN and FVKESK. V lost 1 base and J lost 2, with 6 bases in between. The CDR3 sequence is CASSQGVAYEQYF. For the CDR3, the DNA is TGTGCCAGCAGCCAAGGGGTGGCCTACGAGCAGTACTTC.

This clonotype was seen many times. The V call is TRBV5-8, the J call TRBJ2-3, with TRBD1 identical over 7 bases. In germline, CDR1 is SGHTS, CDR2 YDEGEE. This CDR3 is 15 amino acids long. V was clipped by 4 bases and J by 2 bases; unmatched bases: 7. In nucleotides, the CDR3 is TGTGCCAGCAGCCCCGCCGGGACAGACACAGATACGCAGTATTTT. This encodes CASSPAGTDTDTQYF.

There are many counts of this clonotype. This CDR3 is CASRVEDSPLHF. CDR3 bases: TGTGCCAGCAGAGTCGAGGATTCACCCCTCCACTTT. The rearrangement joins TRBV2 to TRBJ1-6; D is ambiguous. Per the germline V gene, CDR1 is SNHLY and CDR2 is FYNNEI. CDR3 length equals 12 residues. Trimming shortened V by 6 bases and J by 8 bases, and 8 bases separated the two germline ends.